This T cell receptor (beta chain) was observed in a study of vaccination and CD4 T cells after COVID-19. The CDR3 is made up of 14 amino acids. Trimming at V came to 2 bases and at J to 9 bases, leaving 1 base not matched to a gene. Per the germline V gene, CDR1 is SGDLS and CDR2 is YYNGEE. As for this clonotype: Its target is unknown.

Sequenced with the Oncomine TCR Beta short-read assay was DNA taken from cultured CD4+ T cells. Each CDR3 protein is one row after TCRdb ran MiXCR on the PCR reads. The data hold roughly 9,000 distinct CDR3 sequences, with 60% to 70% observed a single time. Treatment reported: roughly ten-day PBMC culture with coronavirus spike peptide pools or control peptides (ViraFEST assay). This TCR was recovered from a human donor who had recovered from COVID-19. The sample taken for sequencing was CD4+ T cells from blood, cultured in vitro. V is TRBV9 and J is TRBJ1-6; 11 positions agree with TRBD1. The CDR3 sequence is CASSVGTGGSPLHF. In DNA, the CDR3 is TGTGCCAGCAGCGTGGGGACAGGGGGTTCACCCCTCCACTTT. The full variable domain, with the rest looked up from reference TRBV9 and TRBJ1-6, is DSGVTQTPKHLITATGQRVTLRCSPRSGDLSVYWYQQSLDQGLQFLIQYYNGEERAKGNILERFSAQQFPDLHSELNLSSLELGDSALYFCASSVGTGGSPLHFGNGTRLTVT.